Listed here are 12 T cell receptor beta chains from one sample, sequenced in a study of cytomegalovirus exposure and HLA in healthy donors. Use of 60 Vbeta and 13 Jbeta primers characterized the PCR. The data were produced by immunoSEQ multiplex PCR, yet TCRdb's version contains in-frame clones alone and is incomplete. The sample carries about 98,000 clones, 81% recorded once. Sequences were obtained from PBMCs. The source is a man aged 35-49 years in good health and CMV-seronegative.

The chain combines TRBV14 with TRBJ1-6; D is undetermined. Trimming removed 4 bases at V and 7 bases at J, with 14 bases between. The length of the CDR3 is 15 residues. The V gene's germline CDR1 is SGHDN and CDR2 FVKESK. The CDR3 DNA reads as TGTGCCAGCAGCCTACGGGGTTCCCAAAATTCACCCCTCCACTTT. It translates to CASSLRGSQNSPLHF.

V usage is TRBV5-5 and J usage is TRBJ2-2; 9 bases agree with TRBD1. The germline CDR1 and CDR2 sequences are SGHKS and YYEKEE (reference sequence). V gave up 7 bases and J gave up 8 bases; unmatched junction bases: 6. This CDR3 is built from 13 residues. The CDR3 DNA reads TGTGCCAGCTCCGGACAGGGGCGAGGGGAGCTGTTTTTT. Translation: CASSGQGRGELFF.

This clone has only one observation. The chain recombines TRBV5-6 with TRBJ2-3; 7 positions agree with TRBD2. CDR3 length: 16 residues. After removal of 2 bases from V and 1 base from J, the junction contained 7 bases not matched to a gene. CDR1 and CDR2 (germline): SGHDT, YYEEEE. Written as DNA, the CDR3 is TGTGCCAGCAGCTTATTATTCGCGGGGGGCACAGATACGCAGTATTTT. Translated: CASSLLFAGGTDTQYF. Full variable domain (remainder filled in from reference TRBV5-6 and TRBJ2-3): DAGVTQSPTHLIKTRGQQVTLRCSPKSGHDTVSWYQQALGQGPQFIFQYYEEEERQRGNFPDRFSGHQFPNYSSELNVNALLLGDSALYLCASSLLFAGGTDTQYFGPGTRLTVL.

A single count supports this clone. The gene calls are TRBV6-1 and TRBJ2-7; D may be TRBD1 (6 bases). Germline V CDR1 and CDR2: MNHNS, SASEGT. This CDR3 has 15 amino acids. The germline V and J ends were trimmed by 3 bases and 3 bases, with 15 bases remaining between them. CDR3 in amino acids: CASSDRGVLLYEQYF. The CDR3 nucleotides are TGTGCCAGCAGTGACAGGGGTGTCCTACTCTACGAGCAGTACTTC.

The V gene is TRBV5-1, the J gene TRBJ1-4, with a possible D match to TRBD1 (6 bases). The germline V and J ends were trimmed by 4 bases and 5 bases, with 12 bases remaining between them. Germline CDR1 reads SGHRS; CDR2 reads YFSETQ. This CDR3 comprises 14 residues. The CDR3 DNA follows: TGCGCCAGCAGCCCGGGACACCAGAATGAAAAACTGTTTTTT. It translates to CASSPGHQNEKLFF.

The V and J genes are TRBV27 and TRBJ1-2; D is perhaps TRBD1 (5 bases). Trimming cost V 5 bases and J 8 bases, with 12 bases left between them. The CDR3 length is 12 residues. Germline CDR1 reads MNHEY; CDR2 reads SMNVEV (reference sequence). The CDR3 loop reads CASSLPGQGYTF. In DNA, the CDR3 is TGTGCCAGCAGTCTTCCAGGGCAAGGCTACACCTTC.

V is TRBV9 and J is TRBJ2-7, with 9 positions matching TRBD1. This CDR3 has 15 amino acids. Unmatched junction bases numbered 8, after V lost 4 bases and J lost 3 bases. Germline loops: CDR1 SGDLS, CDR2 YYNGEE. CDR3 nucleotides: TGTGCCAGCAGCAATACCGGGACAGGGTTCTACGAGCAGTACTTC. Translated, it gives CASSNTGTGFYEQYF.

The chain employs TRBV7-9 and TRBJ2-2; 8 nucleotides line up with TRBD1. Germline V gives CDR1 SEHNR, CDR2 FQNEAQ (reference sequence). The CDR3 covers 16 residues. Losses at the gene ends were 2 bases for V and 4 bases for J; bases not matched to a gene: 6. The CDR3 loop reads CASSLPDRGGTGELFF. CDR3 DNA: TGTGCCAGCAGCTTACCTGACAGGGGAGGCACCGGGGAGCTGTTTTTT.

CDR3 sequence reads: CASSYSLDRGHGYTF. CDR3 sequence (DNA): TGTGCCAGCAGTTACTCATTGGACAGGGGGCATGGCTACACCTTC. The chain couples TRBV6-6 to TRBJ1-2; 11 bases fit TRBD1. J gave up 6 bases and V 0 bases, and 3 bases lay outside the gene matches. Germline V gives CDR1 MNHNY, CDR2 SVGAGI (reference sequence). This CDR3 contains 15 residues.

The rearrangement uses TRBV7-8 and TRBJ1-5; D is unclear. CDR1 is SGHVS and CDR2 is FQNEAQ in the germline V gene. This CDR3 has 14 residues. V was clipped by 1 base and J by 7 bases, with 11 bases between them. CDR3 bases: TGTGCCAGCAGCTTAGAGGGTGCGGGCCAGCCCCAGCATTTT. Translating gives CASSLEGAGQPQHF.

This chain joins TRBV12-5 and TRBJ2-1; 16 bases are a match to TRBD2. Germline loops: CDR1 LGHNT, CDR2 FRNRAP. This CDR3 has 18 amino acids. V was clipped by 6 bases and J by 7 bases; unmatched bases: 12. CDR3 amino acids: CASGRSGTSGGALNEQFF. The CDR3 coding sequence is TGTGCTAGTGGCAGATCCGGGACTAGCGGGGGGGCCTTAAATGAGCAGTTCTTC.

The CDR3 nucleotides read TGCGCCAGCAGCCAAGATCCGGGGGTCTCTGGAAACACCATATATTTT. This gives the protein CASSQDPGVSGNTIYF. This chain links TRBV4-1 with TRBJ1-3; TRBD1 is a possible D gene (5 bases). Germline V gene data show CDR1 as MGHRA and CDR2 as YSYEKL. Trimming removed 0 bases from V and 0 bases from J, with 9 bases in between. The CDR3 is 16 residues long.